This entry lists 25 T cell receptor beta chains sequenced from one sample in a study of blood T cell repertoires in COVID-19. Data came from immunoSEQ multiplex PCR; TCRdb stores just in-frame clones and leaves some out. The sample consists of more than 95,000 clones, around 83% of them appearing once. Input material: peripheral blood. These receptors were taken from a woman in her sixties in a cohort sampled during active or convalescent COVID-19.

The chain joins TRBV29-1 to TRBJ1-5, with TRBD1 matching over 8 bases. The CDR3 covers 16 residues. Germline-derived CDR1 and CDR2 are SQVTM and ANQGSEA. With 6 bases clipped from V and 2 bases from J, the junction kept 12 bases outside the gene matches. This CDR3 reads CSVATGGSGGNQPQHF. The DNA of the CDR3 is TGCAGCGTGGCTACAGGGGGATCGGGCGGCAATCAGCCCCAGCATTTT.

This clone occurred once. The CDR3 sequence is CASSPPGQGAEKLFF. In DNA form, the CDR3 reads TGTGCCAGCTCACCACCCGGACAGGGGGCGGAAAAACTGTTTTTT. The chain has TRBV18 and TRBJ1-4; 11 positions match TRBD1. Germline loops: CDR1 KGHSH, CDR2 LQKENI. This CDR3 region has 15 residues. With V trimmed by 0 bases and J by 8 bases, 2 bases remained unmatched. Based on the CDR3 plus reference TRBV18 and TRBJ1-4, the full variable domain is NAGVMQNPRHLVRRRGQEARLRCSPMKGHSHVYWYRQLPEEGLKFMVYLQKENIIDESGMPKERFSAEFPKEGPSILRIQQVVRGDSAAYFCASSPPGQGAEKLFFGSGTQLSVL.

The gene calls are TRBV5-6 and TRBJ2-5, with D possibly TRBD1 on 6 matching bases. V was trimmed by 3 bases and J by 1 base, leaving 10 bases between them. This CDR3 comprises 14 residues. Germline CDR1 is SGHDT and CDR2 is YYEEEE. As DNA, the CDR3 is TGTGCCAGCAGCTCGACAGGCCTCCAAGAGACCCAGTACTTC. This encodes CASSSTGLQETQYF.

In DNA, the CDR3 is TGTGCCAGCAGCCCCCCGGGACTAGCGGGTAACACCGGGGAGCTGTTTTTT. The encoded protein is CASSPPGLAGNTGELFF. The V and J genes are TRBV28 and TRBJ2-2; 12 bases agree with TRBD2. The V gene's germline CDR1 is MDHEN and CDR2 SYDVKM. Germline trimming cut 6 bases from V and 2 bases from J; bases unmatched to any gene: 7. The CDR3 has 17 residues. Combining the CDR3 with reference TRBV28 and TRBJ2-2 gives the whole variable domain DVKVTQSSRYLVKRTGEKVFLECVQDMDHENMFWYRQDPGLGLRLIYFSYDVKMKEKGDIPEGYSVSREKKERFSLILESASTNQTSMYLCASSPPGLAGNTGELFFGEGSRLTVL.

This clone was seen only a few times. The rearrangement links TRBV5-6 to TRBJ2-1, with 9 bases that match TRBD2. CDR3 length: 15 residues. Germline V lookup: CDR1 SGHDT, CDR2 YYEEEE. Trimming took 0 bases from V and 6 from J; bases not matched to a gene: 4. CDR3 protein: CASSLDGTSFNEQFF. CDR3 nucleotides: TGTGCCAGCAGCTTGGATGGGACTAGCTTCAATGAGCAGTTCTTC.

The gene calls are TRBV28 and TRBJ1-1; 9 nucleotides match TRBD1. From germline, CDR1 is MDHEN and CDR2 SYDVKM. V lost 5 bases, J lost 1 base, and 8 bases stayed unmatched. The CDR3 consists of 16 residues. CDR3 coding DNA: TGTGCCAGCAGTCCTTGGAGGGACAGGGCGAACACTGAAGCTTTCTTT. Amino acids: CASSPWRDRANTEAFF. Using reference TRBV28 and TRBJ1-1 for the parts outside the CDR3, the full variable domain is DVKVTQSSRYLVKRTGEKVFLECVQDMDHENMFWYRQDPGLGLRLIYFSYDVKMKEKGDIPEGYSVSREKKERFSLILESASTNQTSMYLCASSPWRDRANTEAFFGQGTRLTVV.

The chain employs TRBV7-9 and TRBJ1-1; the D gene is possibly TRBD1 (6 bases). V lost 10 bases and J lost 4, with 19 bases in between. The CDR3 totals 14 residues. CDR1 and CDR2 from the germline V gene are SEHNR and FQNEAQ (reference sequence). Here the CDR3 DNA reads TGTGCCACCCTGCCGGGGGGCGCGTTCACTGAAGCTTTCTTT. Translated, it gives CATLPGGAFTEAFF.

This chain joins TRBV10-1 and TRBJ2-7; 7 positions match TRBD1. The ends lost 3 bases at V and 3 bases at J; junction bases unmatched: 8. This CDR3 is built from 15 residues. Germline V gene data show CDR1 as WNHNN and CDR2 as SYGVQD (reference sequence). This chain's CDR3 is CASSERQGSRYEQYF. CDR3 nucleotides: TGCGCCAGCAGTGAACGACAGGGTTCCCGCTACGAGCAGTACTTC.

This rearrangement joins TRBV30 to TRBJ1-5; D is possibly TRBD1 (5 bases). The germline gives CDR1 GTSNPN, CDR2 SVGIG (reference sequence). This CDR3 comprises 14 residues. Trimming stripped 2 bases from V and 0 bases from J, with 8 bases between. In nucleotides, the CDR3 is TGTGCCTGGAGTTGGGGCGATAGCAATCAGCCCCAGCATTTT. This sequence encodes CAWSWGDSNQPQHF.

V usage is TRBV27 and J usage is TRBJ1-1; 7 positions match TRBD1. Germline V gene sequence: CDR1 MNHEY, CDR2 SMNVEV (reference sequence). Losses at the gene ends were 6 bases for V and 3 bases for J; bases not matched to a gene: 4. The CDR3 extends over 13 amino acids. Here the CDR3 reads CASSLQGDTEAFF. The CDR3 DNA sequence: TGTGCCAGCAGCCTCCAGGGGGACACTGAAGCTTTCTTT.

This chain uses TRBV12-3 or TRBV12-4 with TRBJ1-1; TRBD1 aligns across 9 bases. Trimming cost V 6 bases and J 6 bases; bases outside gene matches: 5. The CDR3 has 13 residues. The CDR3 reads CASRQGAVAEAFF. CDR3 DNA: TGTGCCAGCAGACAGGGGGCGGTCGCTGAAGCTTTCTTT.

The chain links TRBV6-5 to TRBJ2-2; D is unclear. V lost 7 bases to trimming and J lost 0 bases, with 6 bases between them. Germline loops: CDR1 MNHEY, CDR2 SVGAGI. This CDR3 is built from 13 residues. CDR3 bases: TGTGCCAGCACCCAGTCGAACACCGGGGAGCTGTTTTTT. As protein: CASTQSNTGELFF.

The chain employs TRBV10-3 and TRBJ2-7; 13 bases match TRBD2. Germline-derived CDR1 and CDR2 are ENHRY and SYGVKD. After removal of 6 bases from V and 4 bases from J, the junction contained 6 bases not matched to a gene. The CDR3 is 15 amino acids. CDR3 sequence (DNA): TGTGCCATCAGCGCTGGGACTAGCGGGAAATACGAGCAGTACTTC. Its protein product is CAISAGTSGKYEQYF.

The chain carries TRBV5-1 and TRBJ2-2, with 10 positions matching TRBD1. J was trimmed by 6 bases and V by 3 bases; bases with no gene match: 11. The CDR3 is 17 amino acids. Germline CDR1 and CDR2: SGHRS and YFSETQ. CDR3 protein: CASSYSPGTGVAGELFF. The CDR3 nucleotides read TGCGCCAGCAGCTACTCCCCAGGGACAGGGGTAGCCGGGGAGCTGTTTTTT.

V is TRBV10-3 and J is TRBJ1-4, with D unclear. The CDR3 totals 12 residues. Germline V lookup: CDR1 ENHRY, CDR2 SYGVKD. The germline V and J ends were trimmed by 10 bases and 8 bases, with 14 bases remaining between them. The CDR3: CATAGSGEKLFF. CDR3 bases: TGTGCCACTGCCGGGTCGGGGGAAAAACTGTTTTTT.

The chain recombines TRBV5-1 with TRBJ1-2, with 7 positions matching TRBD1. The germline CDR1 and CDR2 sequences are SGHRS and YFSETQ. V was clipped by 4 bases and J by 8 bases; unmatched bases: 11. This CDR3 is built from 14 residues. Written as DNA, the CDR3 is TGCGCCAGCAGCCCGGAGGGGGCGGGGTACGGCTACACCTTC. This sequence encodes CASSPEGAGYGYTF. The variable domain in full, completed from reference TRBV5-1 and TRBJ1-2, reads KAGVTQTPRYLIKTRGQQVTLSCSPISGHRSVSWYQQTPGQGLQFLFEYFSETQRNKGNFPGRFSGRQFSNSRSEMNVSTLELGDSALYLCASSPEGAGYGYTFGSGTRLTVV.

The chain carries TRBV20-1 and TRBJ2-5; TRBD2 aligns across 7 bases. The germline V gene has CDR1 DFQATT and CDR2 SNEGSKA (reference sequence). Trimming took 3 bases from V and 5 from J; bases not matched to a gene: 9. This CDR3 region has 14 residues. The CDR3 here is CSASSSGLRETQYF. CDR3 DNA sequence: TGCAGTGCTAGTTCTAGCGGATTGCGGGAGACCCAGTACTTC.

The chain has TRBV29-1 and TRBJ1-3; D might be TRBD1 (6 bases). The CDR3 is 13 amino acids. The ends were cut back, 7 bases at V and 8 bases at J, with 18 bases in the middle. Germline V gives CDR1 SQVTM, CDR2 ANQGSEA. CDR3: CSERAREGDTIYF. CDR3 bases: TGCAGCGAACGAGCGAGGGAGGGGGACACCATATATTTT.

The chain carries TRBV29-1 and TRBJ2-2; D may be TRBD1 (6 bases). This CDR3 is 12 amino acids long. V lost 4 bases and J 4 bases, leaving 7 bases between the germline ends. Looked up from germline, CDR1 is SQVTM and CDR2 is ANQGSEA. The CDR3, as DNA: TGCAGCGTTGTACAGGGCACCGGGGAGCTGTTTTTT. Translation gives CSVVQGTGELFF.

The chain recombines TRBV12-5 with TRBJ1-3, with a weak D call TRBD1 (6 bases). The CDR3 runs to 17 residues. With 4 bases removed from V and 1 base from J, the gap between germline ends came to 17 bases. The germline gives CDR1 LGHNT, CDR2 FRNRAP. Here the CDR3 reads CASGSRPMGASGNTIYF. CDR3 coding DNA: TGTGCTAGTGGTTCGCGCCCCATGGGGGCATCTGGAAACACCATATATTTT.

This chain connects TRBV7-9 to TRBJ1-6; no clear D gene. The CDR3 loop spans 13 amino acids. Germline V gene data show CDR1 as SEHNR and CDR2 as FQNEAQ (reference sequence). V lost 5 bases and J 8 bases, leaving 10 bases between the germline ends. The CDR3 bases are TGTGCCAGCAGCCGCGGGCACGATTCACCCCTCCACTTT. Protein product: CASSRGHDSPLHF.

V and J are TRBV4-1 and TRBJ2-2, with D perhaps TRBD2 (7 bases). Between the trimmed V and J ends, which lost 4 bases and 4 bases, there was a span of 10 bases. Per the germline V gene, CDR1 is MGHRA and CDR2 is YSYEKL. This CDR3 has 14 residues. The CDR3 loop is CASSLRGGTGELFF. CDR3 nucleotide sequence: TGCGCCAGCAGCCTAAGGGGGGGCACCGGGGAGCTGTTTTTT.

V usage is TRBV5-4 and J usage is TRBJ2-3, with D perhaps matching TRBD1 (5 bases). The germline gives CDR1 SGHNT, CDR2 YYREEE (reference sequence). There are 13 residues in the CDR3. Trimming took off 4 bases at V and 6 bases at J, with 12 bases between the two ends. CDR3 region: CASSVTEGDTQYF. CDR3 nucleotide sequence: TGTGCCAGCAGCGTGACAGAAGGGGATACGCAGTATTTT.

The V and J genes are TRBV7-9 and TRBJ2-7, with a possible D match to TRBD2 (5 bases). V was shortened by 5 bases and J by 5 bases, with 10 bases between the two germline ends. The CDR3 covers 12 residues. Germline-derived CDR1 and CDR2 are SEHNR and FQNEAQ (reference sequence). The CDR3 sequence: CASSPEAHEQYF. CDR3 coding DNA: TGTGCCAGCAGCCCGGAGGCCCACGAGCAGTACTTC.

J is TRBJ1-2 and V is TRBV29-1; TRBD1 matches 7 bases. CDR1 and CDR2 (germline): SQVTM, ANQGSEA. The CDR3 is 14 amino acids. V lost 1 base and J lost 4; bases outside the gene matches: 6. Here the CDR3 reads CSVEGGQALYGYTF. Here the CDR3 DNA reads TGCAGCGTTGAAGGAGGACAGGCCCTCTATGGCTACACCTTC.